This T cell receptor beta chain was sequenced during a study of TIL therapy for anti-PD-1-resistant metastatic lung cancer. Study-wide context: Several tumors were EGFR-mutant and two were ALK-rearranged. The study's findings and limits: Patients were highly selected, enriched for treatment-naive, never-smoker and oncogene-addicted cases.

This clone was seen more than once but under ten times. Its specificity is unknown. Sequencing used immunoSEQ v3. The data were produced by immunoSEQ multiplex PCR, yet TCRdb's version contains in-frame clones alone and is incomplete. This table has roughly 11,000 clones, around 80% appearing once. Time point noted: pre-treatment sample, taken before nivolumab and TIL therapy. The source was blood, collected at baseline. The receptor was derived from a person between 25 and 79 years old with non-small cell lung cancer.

CDR3 sequence (DNA): TGTGCCAGCAGTCCACCTTCCTCGGAGCAGTACTTC. It translates to CASSPPSSEQYF. The J gene is TRBJ2-7, the V gene TRBV6-1; unclear D gene. Germline V gene lookup returns CDR1 MNHNS and CDR2 SASEGT. The CDR3 contains 12 residues. V was shortened by 5 bases and J by 7 bases, with 12 bases between the two germline ends.